The 21 T cell receptor beta chains presented below share a single source sample, sequenced in a study of blood T cell repertoires in COVID-19. Here immunoSEQ multiplex PCR was the method, and the copy in TCRdb shows in-frame clones only, minus some. The sample has 90,000 to 120,000 clones, about three quarters seen once. The specimen sequenced was peripheral blood. The receptors here all came from a man between 65 and 80 years old with acute or convalescent COVID-19.

The J gene is TRBJ1-3, the V gene TRBV7-6; D remains ambiguous. The CDR3 is 16 amino acids. With 0 bases removed from V and 0 bases from J, the gap between germline ends came to 9 bases. In germline, CDR1 is SGHVS, CDR2 FNYEAQ. CDR3 nucleotide sequence: TGTGCCAGCAGCTTAGCGGCAGGCGTCTCTGGAAACACCATATATTTT. Translation gives CASSLAAGVSGNTIYF.

This chain joins TRBV18 and TRBJ1-2; TRBD1 is a possible D gene (6 bases). Germline V gene sequence: CDR1 KGHSH, CDR2 LQKENI. Trimming stripped 4 bases from V and 4 bases from J, with 19 bases between. The CDR3 runs 16 residues. CDR3 nucleotides: TGTGCCAGCTCACTCCAATCTCCGGACAGCTCCTATGGCTACACCTTC. It specifies CASSLQSPDSSYGYTF. The whole variable domain, filled in from reference TRBV18 and TRBJ1-2, reads NAGVMQNPRHLVRRRGQEARLRCSPMKGHSHVYWYRQLPEEGLKFMVYLQKENIIDESGMPKERFSAEFPKEGPSILRIQQVVRGDSAAYFCASSLQSPDSSYGYTFGSGTRLTVV.

The chain uses TRBV6-5 and TRBJ1-1, with no clear D. From germline, CDR1 is MNHEY and CDR2 SVGAGI. This CDR3 has 14 amino acids. The V end was cut by 5 bases, the J end by 7 bases, with 17 bases between. The CDR3 nucleotides read TGTGCCAGCAGTCCCCCTGCGACCGGCGGTGAAGCTTTCTTT. Translation: CASSPPATGGEAFF.

The chain links TRBV5-1 to TRBJ1-4; no reliable D call. The germline V gene encodes CDR1 SGHRS and CDR2 YFSETQ. V was shortened by 0 bases and J by 2 bases, with 5 bases between the two germline ends. The CDR3 has 14 amino acids. The CDR3 region has the DNA TGCGCCAGCAGCTTGGGGGAGACTAATGAAAAACTGTTTTTT. Translation gives CASSLGETNEKLFF.

This clone was seen a handful of times. This chain uses TRBV6-5 with TRBJ1-1; D not certain. The germline V gene encodes CDR1 MNHEY and CDR2 SVGAGI. With 6 bases removed from V and 1 base from J, the gap between germline ends came to 3 bases. The CDR3 is 11 amino acids. In nucleotides, the CDR3 is TGTGCCAGCAGCAGGAACACTGAAGCTTTCTTT. It codes for CASSRNTEAFF.

The chain has TRBV11-2 and TRBJ1-2; 8 nucleotides agree with TRBD1. The CDR3 totals 15 residues. The trim removed 1 base at V and 2 bases at J, leaving 3 bases unmatched. Germline V lookup: CDR1 SGHAT, CDR2 FQNNGV. CDR3 protein: CASSLGWTGNYGYTF. CDR3 in DNA: TGTGCCAGCAGCTTAGGATGGACAGGGAACTATGGCTACACCTTC.

This chain joins TRBV4-3 and TRBJ2-1; 14 bases match TRBD2. Losses at the gene ends were 6 bases for V and 2 bases for J; bases not matched to a gene: 3. The CDR3 consists of 16 residues. Germline V gene sequence: CDR1 LGHNA, CDR2 YSLEER. CDR3 sequence reads: CASSRLAGGTYNEQFF. DNA of the CDR3: TGCGCCAGCAGTCGACTAGCGGGGGGGACCTACAATGAGCAGTTCTTC.

The chain uses TRBV6-6 and TRBJ2-1; 12 bases fit TRBD1. With 4 bases clipped from V and 7 bases from J, the junction kept 5 bases outside the gene matches. In germline, CDR1 is MNHNY, CDR2 SVGAGI (reference sequence). The CDR3 is made up of 15 amino acids. The CDR3 protein is CASSSPGQGANEQFF. CDR3 nucleotide sequence: TGTGCCAGCAGTTCCCCGGGACAGGGGGCGAATGAGCAGTTCTTC.

This chain connects TRBV6-5 to TRBJ1-5; TRBD1 matches 9 bases. The V gene's germline CDR1 is MNHEY and CDR2 SVGAGI. Germline trimming cut 6 bases from V and 4 bases from J; bases unmatched to any gene: 7. This CDR3 is built from 15 residues. The CDR3 DNA reads as TGTGCCAGCAGAGGGACAGGGAAGCGGAATCAGCCCCAGCATTTT. It encodes CASRGTGKRNQPQHF.

This chain uses TRBV10-2 with TRBJ1-2; D is possibly TRBD1 (6 bases). V lost 7 bases to trimming and J lost 3 bases, with 6 bases between them. Germline CDR1 and CDR2: WSHSY and SAAADI. This CDR3 has 11 amino acids. CDR3 coding DNA: TGCGCCAGCACAGGGGACTATGGCTACACCTTC. This sequence encodes CASTGDYGYTF.

This clone has just one count. The chain carries TRBV27 and TRBJ2-5; 9 bases agree with TRBD2. The CDR3 is 14 residues long. V gave up 6 bases and J gave up 3 bases; unmatched junction bases: 5. Looked up from germline, CDR1 is MNHEY and CDR2 is SMNVEV (reference sequence). For the CDR3, the DNA is TGTGCCAGCAGCCGAGGCGGGGGGGAAGAGACCCAGTACTTC. Protein sequence: CASSRGGGEETQYF.

V usage is TRBV2 and J usage is TRBJ2-7, with 10 bases fitting TRBD1. Germline V CDR1 and CDR2: SNHLY, FYNNEI. The CDR3 consists of 19 residues. J lost 2 bases, V lost 6 bases, and 19 bases had no gene match. The CDR3 DNA reads as TGTGCCAGCAGAAGGTATCGAGGGACAGGGGCTGATATTCCCTACGAGCAGTACTTC. Translating gives CASRRYRGTGADIPYEQYF.

This clone was observed a few times. V usage is TRBV5-1 and J usage is TRBJ1-1; 8 positions agree with TRBD1. Germline V gives CDR1 SGHRS, CDR2 YFSETQ. The CDR3 loop spans 15 amino acids. The ends lost 4 bases at V and 4 bases at J; junction bases unmatched: 9. DNA of the CDR3: TGCGCCAGCAGCACCGGACAGGGTGGGGGCACTGAAGCTTTCTTT. Translating it yields CASSTGQGGGTEAFF.

The chain has TRBV9 and TRBJ1-2; D call uncertain. V lost 0 bases and J lost 2, with 14 bases in between. The CDR3 loop spans 16 amino acids. Germline V gene data show CDR1 as SGDLS and CDR2 as YYNGEE. CDR3 in amino acids: CASSVDEGRKNYGYTF. In DNA form, the CDR3 reads TGTGCCAGCAGCGTAGACGAGGGAAGAAAGAACTATGGCTACACCTTC.

The V call is TRBV23-1, the J call TRBJ2-4; 8 bases agree with TRBD1. TRBV23-1 has ORF status, its function being uncertain. This CDR3 comprises 15 residues. Trimming at V came to 4 bases and at J to 2 bases, leaving 4 bases not matched to a gene. The CDR3 here is CASSPGQDTKNIQYF. The CDR3 coding sequence is TGCGCCAGCAGTCCGGGACAGGACACCAAAAACATTCAGTACTTC.

The rearrangement joins TRBV24-1 to TRBJ1-5, with D possibly TRBD1 on 5 matching bases. There are 16 residues in the CDR3. Per the germline V gene, CDR1 is KGHDR and CDR2 is SFDVKD. The V gene lost 2 bases and the J gene lost 6 bases, with 16 bases spanning the gap. DNA for the CDR3: TGTGCCACCAGTGATTCCCCGGGAGGGGCTTTTCAGCCCCAGCATTTT. Its translation is CATSDSPGGAFQPQHF.

This chain joins TRBV11-3 and TRBJ2-7; 8 bases map to TRBD1. J gave up 0 bases and V 1 base, and 2 bases lay outside the gene matches. The CDR3 extends over 15 amino acids. Germline V lookup: CDR1 SGHNT, CDR2 YENEEA. As DNA, the CDR3 is TGTGCCAGCAGCTTAGGACAGGGGTCCTCCTACGAGCAGTACTTC. This translates into CASSLGQGSSYEQYF. Supplemented by reference TRBV11-3 and TRBJ2-7, the full variable domain reads EAGVVQSPRYKIIEKKQPVAFWCNPISGHNTLYWYLQNLGQGPELLIRYENEEAVDDSQLPKDRFSAERLKGVDSTLKIQPAELGDSAVYLCASSLGQGSSYEQYFGPGTRLTVT.

In this sample, this clone turned up once. This chain joins TRBV6-1 and TRBJ1-5; no definite D call. This CDR3 region has 15 residues. Germline V gene lookup returns CDR1 MNHNS and CDR2 SASEGT. Between the trimmed V and J ends, which lost 1 base and 3 bases, there was a span of 10 bases. The CDR3 nucleotides are TGTGCCAGCAGTGAAGGAGGCAGAATCAATCAGCCCCAGCATTTT. Protein product: CASSEGGRINQPQHF.

The J gene is TRBJ2-2, the V gene TRBV3-1 (or the pseudogene TRBV3-2); unclear D gene. Per germline, CDR1 LGHDT and CDR2 YNNKEL (reference sequence). Trimming cost V 1 base and J 6 bases, with 9 bases left between them. CDR3 length equals 14 residues. The CDR3: CASSQGGAPGELFF. The CDR3 coding sequence is TGTGCCAGCAGCCAAGGAGGAGCACCCGGGGAGCTGTTTTTT.

In nucleotides, the CDR3 is TGTGCCAGCAGCAGAGAGACAGGGCAAGCTTCCCCTTATGGCTACACCTTC. It translates to CASSRETGQASPYGYTF. The V gene is TRBV2, the J gene TRBJ1-2; 7 positions agree with TRBD1. The J segment lost 5 bases and the V segment lost 6 bases, leaving 18 bases of the junction unmatched. This CDR3 has 17 residues. Per the germline V gene, CDR1 is SNHLY and CDR2 is FYNNEI. Using reference TRBV2 and TRBJ1-2 for the parts outside the CDR3, the full variable domain is EPEVTQTPSHQVTQMGQEVILRCVPISNHLYFYWYRQILGQKVEFLVSFYNNEISEKSEIFDDQFSVERPDGSNFTLKIRSTKLEDSAMYFCASSRETGQASPYGYTFGSGTRLTVV.

CDR3 loop: CASGVAASPADTQYF. The CDR3 bases are TGTGCCAGCGGAGTAGCGGCGTCGCCCGCAGATACGCAGTATTTT. The chain couples TRBV6-5 to TRBJ2-3; a weak D match, TRBD2 (6 bases). The CDR3 runs 15 residues. Germline CDR1 reads MNHEY; CDR2 reads SVGAGI. Trimming left V 8 bases short and J 4 bases short, with 19 bases between.